One T cell receptor beta chain is described in this entry. Profiled with immunoSEQ multiplex PCR; TCRdb holds only in-frame clones, not every one. The sample contains about a million clones, roughly 80% of which appear only once. The sample is drawn from a study of shared clonotypes between healthy human individuals. With 4 bases removed from V and 6 bases from J, the gap between germline ends came to 17 bases. This CDR3 has 15 residues. Per germline, CDR1 SGHTA and CDR2 FQGNSA. The clonotype originates from a man aged 18 to 30 in good health. Sequencing was carried out using memory CD4+ T cells sorted from blood. Subset noted: CD45RA-negative fraction. This chain joins TRBV7-2 and TRBJ2-3; D possibly corresponds to TRBD2 (5 bases). This CDR3 reads CASSSFSSGVDTQYF. For the CDR3, the DNA is TGTGCCAGCAGCTCCTTTAGCTCCGGGGTCGATACGCAGTATTTT.